The 27 T cell receptor beta chains reported below all come from one sample, sequenced in a study of blood T cell repertoires in COVID-19. The table came from immunoSEQ multiplex PCR; TCRdb's copy has only in-frame clones and leaves some out. This sample has about 76,000 clones, with approximately 86% found just once. Sample: peripheral blood. These receptors were collected from a human donor in a cohort sampled during active COVID-19.

CDR3 DNA: TGTGCCAGCAGCCACGGGACTAGCGGTTCCTACGAGCAGTACTTC. This sequence encodes CASSHGTSGSYEQYF. The chain is built from TRBV7-8 and TRBJ2-7; 11 bases fit TRBD2. The germline CDR1 and CDR2 sequences are SGHVS and FQNEAQ. The CDR3 length is 15 residues. The V and J ends lost 5 bases and 1 base, in that order; junction bases with no gene match: 4.

This clone was observed a handful of times. The rearrangement uses TRBV27 and TRBJ1-5; 9 positions agree with TRBD1. The germline CDR1 and CDR2 sequences are MNHEY and SMNVEV (reference sequence). This CDR3 contains 14 residues. The junction had 7 bases not matched to a gene; V was cut back by 4 bases and J by 9 bases. CDR3 residues: CASSSDRGRSPQHF. CDR3 bases: TGTGCCAGCAGTTCGGACAGGGGAAGGTCGCCCCAGCATTTT.

The chain recombines TRBV4-2 with TRBJ2-1; 11 nucleotides line up with TRBD2. The CDR3 spans 17 residues. The J segment lost 5 bases and the V segment lost 1 base, leaving 7 bases of the junction unmatched. The germline V gene encodes CDR1 LGHNA and CDR2 YNFKEQ. Written as DNA, the CDR3 is TGTGCCAGCAGCCAAGGCATGACTAGCGGGGACCACAATGAGCAGTTCTTC. Translating it yields CASSQGMTSGDHNEQFF.

The rearrangement links TRBV25-1 to TRBJ2-7; D is unclear. CDR1 and CDR2 from the germline V gene are MGHDK and SYGVNS. Trimming cost V 4 bases and J 2 bases, with 6 bases left between them. The CDR3 extends over 12 amino acids. In nucleotides, the CDR3 is TGTGCCAGCAGTGCTCCGGCCTACGAGCAGTACTTC. Its protein is CASSAPAYEQYF.

The V call is TRBV5-1, the J call TRBJ2-7; 10 bases align to TRBD1. Trimming at V came to 1 base and at J to 1 base, leaving 5 bases not matched to a gene. This CDR3 contains 16 residues. Germline V lookup: CDR1 SGHRS, CDR2 YFSETQ. The CDR3 bases are TGCGCCAGCAGCTTGCTTGGGACAGGGGTATCCTACGAGCAGTACTTC. The encoded protein is CASSLLGTGVSYEQYF.

The chain carries TRBV2 and TRBJ2-5; 8 bases match TRBD1. This CDR3 has 16 residues. V was clipped by 6 bases and J by 0 bases; unmatched bases: 9. Germline-derived CDR1 and CDR2 are SNHLY and FYNNEI. As DNA, the CDR3 is TGTGCCAGCAGAGATCCCGGGACAGGCTACCAAGAGACCCAGTACTTC. Translated: CASRDPGTGYQETQYF.

The genes are TRBV12-5 and TRBJ2-2; maybe TRBD1 (7 bases). With 4 bases removed from V and 0 bases from J, the gap between germline ends came to 15 bases. Germline values: CDR1 LGHNT, CDR2 FRNRAP. The length of the CDR3 is 17 residues. CDR3 protein: CASGWRGGTANTGELFF. The CDR3 nucleotides are TGTGCTAGTGGTTGGAGAGGGGGGACAGCGAACACCGGGGAGCTGTTTTTT.

V gene TRBV29-1 combines with J gene TRBJ1-1; D is uncertain. The CDR3 runs 14 residues. V was shortened by 2 bases and J by 4 bases, with 14 bases between the two germline ends. Germline CDR1 SQVTM, CDR2 ANQGSEA. The CDR3 sequence: CSVEPLRSPTEAFF. In DNA, the CDR3 is TGCAGCGTTGAACCGCTGAGGAGTCCCACTGAAGCTTTCTTT.

The V gene is TRBV3-1 (or the pseudogene TRBV3-2), the J gene TRBJ2-5; TRBD2 aligns across 9 bases. Germline V gene lookup returns CDR1 LGHDT and CDR2 YNNKEL (reference sequence). J gave up 5 bases and V 4 bases, and 11 bases lay outside the gene matches. The CDR3 is 16 amino acids. The CDR3 protein is CASSLLRTSEKETQYF. CDR3 bases: TGTGCCAGCAGCCTACTAAGGACTAGCGAGAAGGAGACCCAGTACTTC.

This chain joins TRBV7-2 and TRBJ1-1; TRBD1 aligns across 8 bases. V lost 2 bases to trimming and J lost 6 bases; unmatched junction nucleotides: 8. Looked up from germline, CDR1 is SGHTA and CDR2 is FQGNSA. The CDR3 has 15 amino acids. The CDR3 coding sequence is TGTGCCAGCAGCTTAAGCAGGGGGCGTTCCGCTGAAGCTTTCTTT. Protein product: CASSLSRGRSAEAFF.

V gene TRBV10-3 combines with J gene TRBJ2-1; TRBD1 is a possible D gene (5 bases). The CDR3 sequence is 18 residues long. Germline CDR1 and CDR2: ENHRY and SYGVKD. With 2 bases removed from V and 5 bases from J, the gap between germline ends came to 22 bases. The CDR3 region is CAISEPEGFAGLNNEQFF. CDR3 sequence (DNA): TGTGCCATCAGTGAGCCGGAAGGTTTTGCAGGGCTCAACAATGAGCAGTTCTTC.

DNA of the CDR3: TGTGCCAGCAGTTACCCCGGGACAGGGGTTAACACTGAAGCTTTCTTT. Translation: CASSYPGTGVNTEAFF. The V and J genes are TRBV6-2 or TRBV6-3 and TRBJ1-1, with 10 nucleotides matching TRBD1. The CDR3 has 16 amino acids. V was pared by 2 bases and J by 2 bases, with 5 bases of the junction left unmatched. Germline-derived CDR1 and CDR2 are MNHEY and SVGEGT.

The genes are TRBV6-1 and TRBJ2-1; TRBD2 matches 11 bases. Trimming removed 4 bases from V and 8 bases from J; junction bases left unmatched: 13. Per the germline V gene, CDR1 is MNHNS and CDR2 is SASEGT. The CDR3 totals 17 residues. The chain's CDR3 is CASSGRLLAGGWDEQFF. In DNA, the CDR3 is TGTGCCAGCAGTGGACGACTGCTAGCGGGGGGCTGGGATGAGCAGTTCTTC.

On this clone itself: The junction and the germline gene differ at one end; a read error may be behind it. The chain carries TRBV7-7 and TRBJ2-5; D remains unclear. The CDR3 is made up of 13 amino acids. Germline lookup yields CDR1 SSHAT and CDR2 FNYEAQ (reference sequence). The CDR3 protein is CASSLAPAETQYF. CDR3 nucleotides: TGTGCTAGCAGCTTAGCCCCAGCGGAGACCCAGTACTTC.

The chain has TRBV6-5 and TRBJ1-2; possibly TRBD1 for D (5 bases). This CDR3 is 15 amino acids long. The V and J ends lost 3 bases and 3 bases respectively, with 14 bases between them. CDR1 and CDR2 from the germline V gene are MNHEY and SVGAGI. The CDR3: CASSYRGVLDYGYTF. The CDR3 region has the DNA TGTGCCAGCAGTTATCGGGGGGTATTGGACTATGGCTACACCTTC.

The chain links TRBV30 to TRBJ1-1, with D unresolved. CDR1 and CDR2 (germline): GTSNPN, SVGIG (reference sequence). The CDR3 sequence is 11 residues long. With 8 bases removed from V and 4 bases from J, the gap between germline ends came to 11 bases. CDR3 amino acids: CAGSTGTEAFF. The CDR3 DNA follows: TGTGCCGGAAGTACGGGCACTGAAGCTTTCTTT.

DNA for the CDR3: TGTGCCAGCAGTGAACGAATTTTGAGTTATGGCTACACCTTC. Amino acid sequence: CASSERILSYGYTF. The V call is TRBV6-1, the J call TRBJ1-2; D not certain. Germline V gene lookup returns CDR1 MNHNS and CDR2 SASEGT. The CDR3 has 14 residues. Trimming took off 2 bases at V and 5 bases at J, with 12 bases between the two ends.

V usage is TRBV5-6 and J usage is TRBJ2-5; 7 bases are shared with TRBD1. Germline CDR1 and CDR2: SGHDT and YYEEEE. The CDR3 consists of 14 residues. V shed 4 bases, J shed 5 bases, and the junction held 8 bases outside the gene matches. This CDR3 is CASSPGQVVETQYF. The CDR3 nucleotides read TGTGCCAGCAGCCCTGGACAGGTTGTGGAGACCCAGTACTTC.

This chain links TRBV28 with TRBJ2-6; D is possibly TRBD2 (5 bases). Trimming cost V 5 bases and J 2 bases, with 13 bases left between them. CDR3 length: 16 amino acids. CDR1 is MDHEN, CDR2 SYDVKM, per germline. Here the CDR3 DNA reads TGTGCCAGCAGTCTAATGTACGGGGCTGGGGCCAACGTCCTGACTTTC. This encodes CASSLMYGAGANVLTF.

The genes are TRBV28 and TRBJ2-1; 7 nucleotides line up with TRBD2. The trim removed 7 bases at V and 7 bases at J, leaving 7 bases unmatched. The CDR3 spans 13 residues. From germline, CDR1 is MDHEN and CDR2 SYDVKM. In DNA, the CDR3 is TGTGCCAGCATAAGCGGGATCCCTAATGAGCAGTTCTTC. It is translated as CASISGIPNEQFF. The variable domain in full, with the rest retrieved from reference TRBV28 and TRBJ2-1, is DVKVTQSSRYLVKRTGEKVFLECVQDMDHENMFWYRQDPGLGLRLIYFSYDVKMKEKGDIPEGYSVSREKKERFSLILESASTNQTSMYLCASISGIPNEQFFGPGTRLTVL.

This clone was detected only once. The V call is TRBV5-6, the J call TRBJ2-3; TRBD2 matches 7 bases. The length of the CDR3 is 19 residues. The germline CDR1 and CDR2 sequences are SGHDT and YYEEEE. The ends lost 2 bases at V and 5 bases at J; junction bases unmatched: 20. The CDR3 is CASSLGVILQRGVGDTQYF. For the CDR3, the DNA is TGTGCCAGCAGCTTAGGAGTTATCCTTCAGCGGGGCGTCGGAGATACGCAGTATTTT.

DNA of the CDR3: TGTGCCAGCAGGCGACAGGGGGCCCGCAATCAGCCCCAGCATTTT. This codes for CASRRQGARNQPQHF. J is TRBJ1-5 and V is TRBV28; 10 bases agree with TRBD1. The CDR3 spans 15 residues. Trimming took 6 bases from V and 2 from J; bases not matched to a gene: 4. Germline CDR1 reads MDHEN; CDR2 reads SYDVKM.

The chain carries TRBV5-4 and TRBJ2-5; possibly TRBD2 for D (5 bases). The V end was cut by 5 bases, the J end by 5 bases, with 16 bases between. Germline CDR1 reads SGHNT; CDR2 reads YYREEE (reference sequence). This CDR3 has 14 amino acids. CDR3 in amino acids: CASRTARERETQYF. In nucleotides, the CDR3 is TGTGCCAGCAGGACGGCTAGGGAGCGGGAGACCCAGTACTTC. Full variable domain (missing parts from reference TRBV5-4 and TRBJ2-5): ETGVTQSPTHLIKTRGQQVTLRCSSQSGHNTVSWYQQALGQGPQFIFQYYREEENGRGNFPPRFSGLQFPNYSSELNVNALELDDSALYLCASRTARERETQYFGPGTRLLVL.

The CDR3 coding sequence is TGTGCCAGCACCGACCCGTTGGGCGAGGGTCACATTCAGTACTTC. Translated: CASTDPLGEGHIQYF. This chain links TRBV28 with TRBJ2-4; weak D call: TRBD2 (5 bases). Trimming left V 7 bases short and J 8 bases short, with 21 bases between. The CDR3 spans 15 residues. CDR1 and CDR2 (germline): MDHEN, SYDVKM.

The chain has TRBV7-3 and TRBJ1-6; 7 positions match TRBD1. V lost 0 bases to trimming and J lost 10 bases; unmatched junction nucleotides: 6. In germline, CDR1 is SGHTA, CDR2 FQGTGA. The CDR3 extends over 15 amino acids. CDR3 sequence (DNA): TGTGCCAGCAGCTTAACGAGACAGGGCAGCTCACCCCTCCACTTT. This encodes CASSLTRQGSSPLHF. The full variable domain, in which reference TRBV7-3 and TRBJ1-6 provide the parts outside the CDR3, is GAGVSQTPSNKVTEKGKYVELRCDPISGHTALYWYRQSLGQGPEFLIYFQGTGAADDSGLPNDRFFAVRPEGSVSTLKIQRTERGDSAVYLCASSLTRQGSSPLHFGNGTRLTVT.

The chain uses TRBV7-2 and TRBJ1-6; D uncertain. This CDR3 has 15 amino acids. CDR1 is SGHTA, CDR2 FQGNSA, per germline. Trimming took off 1 base at V and 9 bases at J, with 13 bases between the two ends. The CDR3 sequence: CASSLVWSTGSPLHF. The DNA of the CDR3 is TGTGCCAGCAGCTTAGTGTGGTCCACCGGTTCACCCCTCCACTTT.

This chain links TRBV18 with TRBJ1-1; D may be TRBD1 (6 bases). The V and J ends lost 8 bases and 3 bases respectively, with 19 bases between them. CDR1 and CDR2 (germline): KGHSH, LQKENI. There are 15 residues in the CDR3. This CDR3 reads CASDPSTGEHTEAFF. CDR3 in DNA: TGTGCCAGCGACCCCTCGACAGGCGAGCACACTGAAGCTTTCTTT.